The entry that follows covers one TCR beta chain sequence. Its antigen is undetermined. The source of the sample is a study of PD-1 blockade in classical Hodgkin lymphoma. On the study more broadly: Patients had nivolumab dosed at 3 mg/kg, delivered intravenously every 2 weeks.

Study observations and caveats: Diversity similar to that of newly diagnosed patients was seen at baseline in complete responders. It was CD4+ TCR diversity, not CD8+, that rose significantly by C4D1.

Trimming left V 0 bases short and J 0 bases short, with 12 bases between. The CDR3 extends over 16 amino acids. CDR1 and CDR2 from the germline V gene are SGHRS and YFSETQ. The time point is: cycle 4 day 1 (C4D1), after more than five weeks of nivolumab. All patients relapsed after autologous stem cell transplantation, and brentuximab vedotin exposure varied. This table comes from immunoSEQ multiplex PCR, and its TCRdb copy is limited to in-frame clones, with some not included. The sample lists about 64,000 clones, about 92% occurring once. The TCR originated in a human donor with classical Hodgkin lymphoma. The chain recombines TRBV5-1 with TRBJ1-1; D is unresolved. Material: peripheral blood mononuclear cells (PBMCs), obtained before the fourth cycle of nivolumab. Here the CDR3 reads CASSLALQSMNTEAFF. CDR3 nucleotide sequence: TGCGCCAGCAGCTTGGCCTTACAGAGCATGAACACTGAAGCTTTCTTT.